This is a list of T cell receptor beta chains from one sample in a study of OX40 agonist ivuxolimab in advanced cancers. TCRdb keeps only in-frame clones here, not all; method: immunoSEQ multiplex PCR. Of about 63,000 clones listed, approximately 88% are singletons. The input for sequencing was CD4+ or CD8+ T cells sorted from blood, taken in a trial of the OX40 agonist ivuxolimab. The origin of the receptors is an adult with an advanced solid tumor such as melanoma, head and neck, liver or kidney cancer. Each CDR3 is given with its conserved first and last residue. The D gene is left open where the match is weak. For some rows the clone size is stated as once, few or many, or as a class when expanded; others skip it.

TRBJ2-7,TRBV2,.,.,TGTGCCAGCAGTGAGGAGTACGAGCAGTACTTC,CASSEEYEQYF
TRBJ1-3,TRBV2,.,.,TGTGCCAGCAAGGGGCAGCCGATCTCTGGAAACACCATATATTTT,CASKGQPISGNTIYF
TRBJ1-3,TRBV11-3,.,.,TGTGCCAGCAGCCCCCTCGGGCAGCGACGCTCTGGAAACACCATATATTTT,CASSPLGQRRSGNTIYF
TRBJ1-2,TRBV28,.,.,TGTGCCAGCAGTTTATACAGGGCCAACTATGGCTACACCTTC,CASSLYRANYGYTF
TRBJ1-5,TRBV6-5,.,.,TGTGCCACCGGAGGACAGTTCAATCAGCCCCAGCATTTT,CATGGQFNQPQHF
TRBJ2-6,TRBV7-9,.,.,TGTGCCAGCAGCTTAGGCCCAGGGATCGTTGGGGCCAACGTCCTGACTTTC,CASSLGPGIVGANVLTF
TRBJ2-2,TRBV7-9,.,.,TGTGCCAGCAGCCCCAACCCGGGGGCCGGGGAGCTGTTTTTT,CASSPNPGAGELFF
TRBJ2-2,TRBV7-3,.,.,TGTGCCAGCAGCTTCGGGACCAACACCGGGGAGCTGTTTTTT,CASSFGTNTGELFF
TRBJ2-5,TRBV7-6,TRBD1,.,TGTGCCAGCAGCCCAAATAACAGGGGCGCAACCCAGTACTTC,CASSPNNRGATQYF
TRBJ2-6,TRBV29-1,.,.,TGCAGCGTGGGCCACTCTGGGGCCAACGTCCTGACTTTC,CSVGHSGANVLTF
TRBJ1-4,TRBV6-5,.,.,TGTGCCAGCAGAAATCTAGGTGGAAATGAAAAACTGTTTTTT,CASRNLGGNEKLFF
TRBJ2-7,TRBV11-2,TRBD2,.,TGTGCCAGCAGCTTAGGGATACGCGGGGGTGCAGCCTACGAGCAGTACTTC,CASSLGIRGGAAYEQYF
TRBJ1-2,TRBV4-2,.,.,TGTGCCAGCAGCCAAACCCTGAATTACTATGGCTACACCTTC,CASSQTLNYYGYTF
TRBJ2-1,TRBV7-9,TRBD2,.,TGTGCCAGCAGCTTTGCCGGGACTAGCGGGAGTAGTAATGAGCAGTTCTTC,CASSFAGTSGSSNEQFF
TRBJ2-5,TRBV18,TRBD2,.,TGTGCCAGCTCACCACTCCCGGGACTAGCGGGAGAGACCCAGTACTTC,CASSPLPGLAGETQYF
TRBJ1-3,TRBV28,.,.,TGTGCCAGCAGTTTATGGGCAGGAGGAAACACCATATATTTT,CASSLWAGGNTIYF
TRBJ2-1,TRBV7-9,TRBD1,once,TGTGCCAGCAGCCGGACAGGGTCAAATGAGCAGTTCTTC,CASSRTGSNEQFF
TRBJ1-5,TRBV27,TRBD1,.,TGTGCCAGCAGACCGTTGTCAGGGGGGCCCATTCAGCCCCAGCATTTT,CASRPLSGGPIQPQHF
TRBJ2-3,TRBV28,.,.,TGTGCCAGCAGGGACACGCACCCGCCAGATACGCAGTATTTT,CASRDTHPPDTQYF
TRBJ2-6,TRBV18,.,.,TGTGCCAGCTCACCGGGGGGGCGCGCTGGGGCCAACGTCCTGACTTTC,CASSPGGRAGANVLTF
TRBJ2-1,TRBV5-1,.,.,TGCGCCAGCAGCTTGGCGGGCAACAATGAGCAGTTCTTC,CASSLAGNNEQFF
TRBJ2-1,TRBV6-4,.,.,TGTGCCAGCTCAGCGGAGCCTTCCTACAATGAGCAGTTCTTC,CASSAEPSYNEQFF
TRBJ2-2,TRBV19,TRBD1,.,TGTGCCAGTAGTGTGGACAGGGGAGCGCTGTTTTTT,CASSVDRGALFF
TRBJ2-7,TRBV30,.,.,TGTGCCTGGAGTATGGGTCTAGGGAACAACGAGCAGTACTTC,CAWSMGLGNNEQYF
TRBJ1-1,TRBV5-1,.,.,TGCGCCAGCAGCTTGGAATACCCCGTGAACACTGAAGCTTTCTTT,CASSLEYPVNTEAFF
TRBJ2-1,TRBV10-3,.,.,TGTGCCATCAGCTCTTACAATGAGCAGTTCTTC,CAISSYNEQFF
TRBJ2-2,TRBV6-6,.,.,TGTGCCAGCAGTTACTCGAGAGGCCCCGGGGAGCTGTTTTTT,CASSYSRGPGELFF
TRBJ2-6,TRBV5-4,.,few,TGTGCCAGCAGCTTGGGACAGGCCTCTGGGGCCAACGTCCTGACTTTC,CASSLGQASGANVLTF
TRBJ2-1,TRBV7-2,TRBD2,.,TGTGCCAGCAGCCGCGACACTAGCGGGAATTACAATGAGCAGTTCTTC,CASSRDTSGNYNEQFF
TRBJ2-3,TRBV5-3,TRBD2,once,TGTGCCAGAAGCCTCCCTGGGGGGAGGGCCTCGAGGGAGGCCTTCACAGATACGCAGTATTTT,CARSLPGGRASREAFTDTQYF
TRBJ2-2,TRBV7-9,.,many,TGTGCCAGCAGCACCAAAGGACGGTACACCGGGGAGCTGTTTTTT,CASSTKGRYTGELFF
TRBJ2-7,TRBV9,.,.,TGTGCCAGCAGCCCAGATTTGGACGAGCAGTACTTC,CASSPDLDEQYF
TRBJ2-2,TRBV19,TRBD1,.,TGTGCCAGTAGTATAGGACTCGACAGGGAAAACACCGGGGAGCTGTTTTTT,CASSIGLDRENTGELFF
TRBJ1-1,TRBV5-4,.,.,TGTGCGGTTAAGAGGGACAACACTGAAGCTTTCTTT,CAVKRDNTEAFF
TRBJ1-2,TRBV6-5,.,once,TGTGCCAGCAGTTACTCGGCAGTTGCTAACTATGGCTACACCTTC,CASSYSAVANYGYTF
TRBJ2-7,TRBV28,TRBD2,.,TGTGCCAGCGAAGTGACTAGCGGGAGTTACGAGCAGTACTTC,CASEVTSGSYEQYF
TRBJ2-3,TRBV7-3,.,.,TGTGCCAGCAGCCGGAGTACAGATACGCAGTATTTT,CASSRSTDTQYF
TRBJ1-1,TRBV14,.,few,TGTGCCAGCAGCCGCACATCTGGTTGGGGGGGCACTGAAGCTTTCTTT,CASSRTSGWGGTEAFF
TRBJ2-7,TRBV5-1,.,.,TGCGCCAGCCGAAAGGGCCCCGACTCCTACGAGCAGTACTTC,CASRKGPDSYEQYF
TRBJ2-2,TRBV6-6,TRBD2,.,TGTGCCAGCAGTTACTATGGTAGCGGGAGCACCGGGGAGCTGTTTTTT,CASSYYGSGSTGELFF
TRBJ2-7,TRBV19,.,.,TGTGCCAGTAGTATAGCTTGGGGCCAGGGTTACGAGCAGTACTTC,CASSIAWGQGYEQYF
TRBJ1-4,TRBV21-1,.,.,TGTGCCAGCAGCAAAGGTCAGGCTGGGGAAAAACTGTTTTTT,CASSKGQAGEKLFF
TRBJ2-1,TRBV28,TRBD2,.,TGTGCCAGCAGAATAAATCCGGGAGGGGAGTTCTTC,CASRINPGGEFF
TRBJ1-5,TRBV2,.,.,TGTGCCAGCACCTGGGGACGGATTAGCAATCAGCCCCAGCATTTT,CASTWGRISNQPQHF
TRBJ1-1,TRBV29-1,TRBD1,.,TGCAGCGTTCCCGGGACAGGGAACACTGAAGCTTTCTTT,CSVPGTGNTEAFF
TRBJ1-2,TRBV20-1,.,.,TGCAGTGCTTCGGATAACTATGGCTACACCTTC,CSASDNYGYTF
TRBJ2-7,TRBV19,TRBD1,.,TGTGCCAGTAGCCTAGACAGGGACTACGAGCAGTACTTC,CASSLDRDYEQYF
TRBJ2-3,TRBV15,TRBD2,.,TGTGCCACCAGCTCCGGGACTAGCGGGATAGATACGCAGTATTTT,CATSSGTSGIDTQYF
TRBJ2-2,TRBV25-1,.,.,TGTGCCAGCAGTGGCTACACCGGGGAGCTGTTTTTT,CASSGYTGELFF
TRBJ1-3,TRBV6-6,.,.,TGTGCCAGCAGTTCGGACTTTGGAGGAAACACCATATATTTT,CASSSDFGGNTIYF
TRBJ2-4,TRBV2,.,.,TGTGCCAGCAGTGAGGCAGGCGGTGTTAACATTCAGTACTTC,CASSEAGGVNIQYF
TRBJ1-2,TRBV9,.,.,TGTGCCAGCAGCGTAGCGTCGGAGGGGACCCAGGATGGCTACACCTTC,CASSVASEGTQDGYTF
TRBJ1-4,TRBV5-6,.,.,TGTGCCAGCAGCTCGACAACTGCAACTAATGAAAAACTGTTTTTT,CASSSTTATNEKLFF
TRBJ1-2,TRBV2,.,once,TGTGCCAGCAGTGGGATCCAGTCCAAGTATGGCTACACCTTC,CASSGIQSKYGYTF
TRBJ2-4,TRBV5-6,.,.,TGTGCCAGCAGCTTGCCCGGACCCAAAAACATTCAGTACTTC,CASSLPGPKNIQYF
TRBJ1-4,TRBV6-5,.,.,TGTGCCAGCACCTCTCGACCAAGGGAAAAACTGTTTTTT,CASTSRPREKLFF
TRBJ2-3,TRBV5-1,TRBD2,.,TGCGCCAGCAGCAACGGTTTAGCGGGAGTAGATACGCAGTATTTT,CASSNGLAGVDTQYF
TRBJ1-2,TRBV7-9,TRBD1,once,TGTGCCAGCAGCCAAGATGGGACAGCTTACTATGGCTACACCTTC,CASSQDGTAYYGYTF
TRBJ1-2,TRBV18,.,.,TGTGCCAGCTCACCAGATCCCTATGGCTACACCTTC,CASSPDPYGYTF
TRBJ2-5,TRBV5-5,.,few,TGTGCCAGCAGCTTGACGTTAGGGCTGAAGACCCAGTACTTC,CASSLTLGLKTQYF